A selection of T cell receptor beta chains follows, all from one sample in a study of T cells in localized non-small cell lung cancer. Generated by immunoSEQ multiplex PCR, the TCRdb table keeps only in-frame clones and is missing some. The sample carries 2,100 or so clones, about a third recorded once. This specimen consisted of lung tumor tissue, obtained before any cancer treatment. These TCRs come from a man aged 40-75 years with stage I lung adenocarcinoma. CDR3s include the opening cysteine and the closing phenylalanine or tryptophan. Fields, in order: D gene, J gene, V gene, clone size, CDR3 protein, CDR3 DNA. A D gene is named only where the DNA matches it firmly. The size entry is marked missing in some rows and otherwise reads once, few, many or a size class.

NA TRBJ2-3 TRBV6-8 NA CASSFREDTQYF TGTGCCAGCAGTTTCAGGGAAGATACGCAGTATTTT
TRBD2 TRBJ2-3 TRBV14 NA CASSPTSVGADTQYF TGTGCCAGCAGCCCGACTAGCGTTGGCGCAGATACGCAGTATTTT
TRBD2 TRBJ2-7 TRBV6-8 NA CAISGGVAGAYEQYF TGTGCCATCAGTGGCGGGGTAGCGGGAGCCTACGAGCAGTACTTC
NA TRBJ2-6 TRBV9 few CASSEAVARGAGANVLTF TGTGCCAGCAGTGAAGCTGTGGCCAGGGGGGCTGGGGCCAACGTCCTGACTTTC
TRBD2 TRBJ2-1 TRBV14 NA CASSQLAGVGYNEQFF TGTGCCAGCAGCCAATTGGCGGGAGTTGGCTACAATGAGCAGTTCTTC
TRBD1 TRBJ1-5 TRBV6-8 medium-sized CASWTITGGQPQHF TGTGCCAGCTGGACTATTACAGGGGGACAGCCCCAGCATTTT
NA TRBJ1-1 TRBV18 once CASSPTAGHLNTEAFF TGTGCCAGCTCACCTACGGCGGGACACCTGAACACTGAAGCTTTCTTT
TRBD2 TRBJ2-7 TRBV11-3 medium-sized CASSPDSGRSEQYF TGTGCCAGCAGCCCGGATAGCGGGAGGTCCGAGCAGTACTTC
NA TRBJ2-3 TRBV30 few CAWSHQLVRAADTQYF TGTGCCTGGAGTCATCAATTGGTCAGGGCTGCAGATACGCAGTATTTT
NA TRBJ1-4 TRBV6-8 few CASRGGVNEKLFF TGTGCCAGCAGGGGAGGAGTCAATGAAAAACTGTTTTTT
NA TRBJ1-1 TRBV11-3 large CASSLYQGSKTEAFF TGTGCCAGCAGCTTGTACCAGGGGTCGAAAACTGAAGCTTTCTTT
NA TRBJ2-6 TRBV6-8 few CASCSASGANVLTF TGTGCCAGCTGTTCTGCCTCTGGGGCCAACGTCCTGACTTTC
NA TRBJ2-5 TRBV14 NA CASSQGQGWETQYF TGTGCCAGCAGCCAAGGTCAGGGATGGGAGACCCAGTACTTC
TRBD1 TRBJ2-3 TRBV29-1 few CSVDWDRERVDTDTQYF TGCAGCGTTGATTGGGACAGGGAGAGGGTCGACACAGATACGCAGTATTTT
NA TRBJ1-2 TRBV19 NA CASTWGANYGYTF TGTGCCAGTACCTGGGGAGCTAACTATGGCTACACCTTC
TRBD2 TRBJ2-1 TRBV7-1 few CASSPGLADNEQFF TGTGCCAGCAGCCCGGGACTAGCGGACAATGAGCAGTTCTTC
NA TRBJ2-7 TRBV18 NA CASSRGAQTYEQYF TGTGCCAGCTCACGGGGGGCCCAAACTTACGAGCAGTACTTC
NA TRBJ2-3 TRBV28 few CASSSWDTNTDTQYF TGTGCCAGCAGTTCCTGGGACACGAACACAGATACGCAGTATTTT
NA TRBJ1-5 TRBV5-1 few CASSLEGQFGQPQHF TGCGCCAGCAGCTTGGAAGGTCAGTTCGGTCAGCCCCAGCATTTT
NA TRBJ1-5 TRBV19 once CASSIMEGGNQPQHF TGTGCCAGTAGTATAATGGAAGGGGGCAATCAGCCCCAGCATTTT
NA TRBJ2-7 TRBV1 NA CASSQGYRGEQYF TGCGCCAGCAGCCAAGGATACAGGGGCGAGCAGTACTTC
NA TRBJ1-2 TRBV6-8 NA CASRSDGYYGYTF TGTGCCAGCAGGAGTGACGGATACTATGGCTACACCTTC
NA TRBJ1-2 TRBV11-3 few CASSLMNSAYGYTF TGTGCCAGCAGCTTGATGAACAGCGCGTATGGCTACACCTTC
NA TRBJ2-1 TRBV15 few CATSRDEGGFLRYSYNEQFF TGTGCCACCAGCAGAGATGAAGGGGGGTTCCTACGATACTCCTACAATGAGCAGTTCTTC
NA TRBJ1-1 TRBV2 few CASSTHKNTEAFF TGTGCCAGCAGTACCCATAAGAACACTGAAGCTTTCTTT
TRBD1 TRBJ2-4 TRBV19 NA CASTDRVKNIQYF TGTGCCAGTACGGACAGGGTCAAAAACATTCAGTACTTC
NA TRBJ2-7 TRBV19 NA CASSINLGEQYF TGTGCCAGTAGTATAAACCTCGGCGAGCAGTACTTC
NA TRBJ2-7 TRBV7-5 NA CASSLAGRLANTYEQYF TGTGCCAGCAGCTTGGCGGGCAGGCTAGCGAACACCTACGAGCAGTACTTC
NA TRBJ1-6 TRBV30 few CAWRLGQPNNSPLHF TGTGCCTGGAGACTAGGACAGCCGAATAATTCACCCCTCCACTTT
NA TRBJ2-5 TRBV30 few CAWRLGGPGTQYF TGTGCCTGGAGGCTCGGGGGGCCCGGGACCCAGTACTTC
NA TRBJ2-2 TRBV29-1 few CSARWAGPTGELFF TGCAGCGCCAGATGGGCGGGCCCCACCGGGGAGCTGTTTTTT
NA TRBJ1-1 TRBV19 NA CASSIAGTEAFF TGTGCCAGTAGTATAGCAGGCACTGAAGCTTTCTTT
NA TRBJ1-1 TRBV6-8 NA CASSTPPFTEAFF TGTGCCAGCAGTACCCCTCCTTTCACTGAAGCTTTCTTT
TRBD2 TRBJ2-1 TRBV28 few CATRALQGWGLAGADEQFF TGTGCCACGAGGGCGCTCCAGGGATGGGGACTAGCGGGAGCCGATGAGCAGTTCTTC
NA TRBJ2-2 TRBV8-2 NA CASKYGGFSTGELFF TGTGCCAGCAAATACGGGGGGTTTAGCACCGGGGAGCTGTTTTTT
NA TRBJ1-1 TRBV18 few CASSPPLTSSTEAFF TGTGCCAGCTCACCCCCACTTACGAGTAGCACTGAAGCTTTCTTT
NA TRBJ1-2 TRBV29-1 NA CSAQPREANYGYTF TGCAGCGCACAGCCGAGGGAAGCTAACTATGGCTACACCTTC
NA TRBJ2-7 TRBV2 NA CASSLAGGGYEQYF TGTGCCAGCAGTTTAGCAGGGGGGGGCTACGAGCAGTACTTC
NA TRBJ2-3 TRBV18 NA CASSPGTDTQYF TGTGCCAGCTCACCAGGGACAGATACGCAGTATTTT
NA TRBJ1-5 TRBV1 few CASSHRQDNQPQHF TGCGCCAGCAGCCATAGACAGGACAATCAGCCCCAGCATTTT
NA TRBJ1-1 TRBV9 large CASSERKGVNTEAFF TGTGCCAGCAGTGAAAGGAAGGGGGTGAACACTGAAGCTTTCTTT
TRBD1 TRBJ1-6 TRBV11-3 NA CASSSPNRGLSNSPLHF TGTGCCAGCAGCTCACCCAACAGGGGACTAAGTAATTCACCCCTCCACTTT
TRBD1 TRBJ2-5 TRBV29-1 NA CSVEGSGGDLETQYF TGCAGCGTTGAAGGGTCAGGGGGTGATTTAGAGACCCAGTACTTC
TRBD1 TRBJ2-7 TRBV9 large CASSRTGGEHREQYF TGTGCCAGCAGCAGGACAGGGGGTGAACATCGCGAGCAGTACTTC
NA TRBJ1-5 TRBV30 NA CAWSLGRGKQPQHF TGTGCCTGGAGTTTGGGTCGAGGAAAGCAGCCCCAGCATTTT
TRBD1 TRBJ1-1 TRBV9 NA CASSVEVGQGSVAFF TGTGCCAGCAGCGTAGAAGTGGGACAGGGCTCGGTAGCTTTCTTT
TRBD2 TRBJ2-1 TRBV9 medium-sized CASSVDLAGINEQFF TGTGCCAGCAGCGTAGACCTAGCGGGAATCAATGAGCAGTTCTTC
NA TRBJ1-1 TRBV18 NA CASSPIKSTEAFF TGTGCCAGCTCACCAATAAAATCCACTGAAGCTTTCTTT
NA TRBJ2-5 TRBV9 NA CASSEQDRETQYF TGTGCCAGCAGTGAACAGGACCGGGAGACCCAGTACTTC
NA TRBJ1-1 TRBV1 medium-sized CASSHGQDYLNTEAFF TGCGCCAGCAGCCACGGACAGGACTACTTGAACACTGAAGCTTTCTTT
TRBD1 TRBJ1-1 TRBV9 few CASSVGPRDRGENTEAFF TGTGCCAGCAGCGTAGGACCCCGGGACAGGGGTGAGAACACTGAAGCTTTCTTT